Presented here are 18 T cell receptor beta chains from one specimen sequenced in a study of technical replicates of blood from a handful of donors. Assay: immunoSEQ multiplex PCR; the TCRdb copy retains only in-frame clones and omits some. The data show 70,000 to 95,000 clones, with 90% to 95% seen just once and 0.2% to 0.25% held by the top ten. The sequenced sample consisted of T cells isolated from PBMCs. These receptors all come from a human donor in good health.

The chain links TRBV19 to TRBJ2-5; D not resolved. Germline V gene lookup returns CDR1 LNHDA and CDR2 SQIVND (reference sequence). The length of the CDR3 is 14 residues. V was pared by 5 bases and J by 5 bases, with 15 bases between. CDR3 DNA: TGTGCCAGTAGTCTCAGTCAGGCCTGGGAGACCCAGTACTTC. Translating gives CASSLSQAWETQYF.

This clone has a single count. This chain joins TRBV5-1 and TRBJ2-3, with 7 bases fitting TRBD1. Germline V gene sequence: CDR1 SGHRS, CDR2 YFSETQ. CDR3 length: 13 amino acids. The ends lost 7 bases at V and 1 base at J; junction bases unmatched: 3. The CDR3 loop is CASRGQGTDTQYF. CDR3 in DNA: TGCGCCAGCCGTGGACAGGGCACAGATACGCAGTATTTT.

The chain has TRBV6-6 and TRBJ1-1; D is possibly TRBD1 (5 bases). This CDR3 has 13 amino acids. Trimming took off 7 bases at V and 5 bases at J, with 14 bases between the two ends. The germline CDR1 and CDR2 sequences are MNHNY and SVGAGI (reference sequence). The CDR3 loop reads CASTRNRGTEAFF. The CDR3, as DNA: TGTGCCAGCACCAGGAATCGGGGGACTGAAGCTTTCTTT.

V usage is TRBV10-2 and J usage is TRBJ2-1, with TRBD2 matching over 7 bases. This CDR3 region has 13 residues. Germline V gives CDR1 WSHSY, CDR2 SAAADI. Trimming at V came to 6 bases and at J to 7 bases, leaving 6 bases not matched to a gene. CDR3 coding DNA: TGCGCCAGCAGGGTAGCGGGCCCTAATGAGCAGTTCTTC. It encodes CASRVAGPNEQFF.

The rearrangement uses TRBV6-5 and TRBJ2-4; 7 bases line up with TRBD2. Germline V gives CDR1 MNHEY, CDR2 SVGAGI. V lost 4 bases to trimming and J lost 3 bases; unmatched junction nucleotides: 6. The length of the CDR3 is 15 residues. CDR3 bases: TGTGCCAGCAGTTCCGGAGCGGGGATCAAAAACATTCAGTACTTC. It specifies CASSSGAGIKNIQYF.

This clone was counted only a few times. This chain joins TRBV10-3 and TRBJ1-2, with TRBD1 as a possible D gene (5 bases). Trimming stripped 10 bases from V and 1 base from J, with 16 bases between. The CDR3 runs to 14 residues. CDR1 and CDR2 (germline): ENHRY, SYGVKD. The CDR3 DNA reads as TGTGCCAACCGGGACGGGGGGGTTAACTATGGCTACACCTTC. It codes for CANRDGGVNYGYTF.

This sequence joins TRBV7-2 and TRBJ1-1; D is unclear. Germline CDR1 and CDR2: SGHTA and FQGNSA. Trimming took 1 base from V and 0 from J, leaving 6 bases between them. The CDR3 runs to 14 residues. The CDR3 here is CASSLVAVNTEAFF. In nucleotides, the CDR3 is TGTGCCAGCAGCTTAGTCGCGGTGAACACTGAAGCTTTCTTT.

The gene calls are TRBV6-1 and TRBJ1-5; D not resolved. CDR3 length: 14 residues. V shed 4 bases and J shed 0 bases, with 7 bases lying between them. The germline V gene has CDR1 MNHNS and CDR2 SASEGT. This CDR3 reads CASSAGFSNQPQHF. The CDR3 DNA reads TGTGCCAGCAGTGCGGGATTTAGCAATCAGCCCCAGCATTTT.

The gene calls are TRBV5-4 and TRBJ1-4; D is uncertain. The ends were cut back, 3 bases at V and 4 bases at J, with 10 bases in the middle. CDR3 size: 14 residues. In germline, CDR1 is SGHNT, CDR2 YYREEE (reference sequence). The chain's CDR3 is CASSSDFRNEKLFF. CDR3 nucleotide sequence: TGTGCCAGCAGCTCGGACTTCCGTAATGAAAAACTGTTTTTT.

The CDR3 is CASSTNSPPDTQYF. Written as DNA, the CDR3 is TGTGCCAGCTCCACCAATAGCCCCCCAGATACGCAGTATTTT. The chain has TRBV18 and TRBJ2-3; D gene uncertain. The CDR3 has 14 amino acids. V shed 6 bases and J shed 4 bases, with 14 bases lying between them. The germline gives CDR1 KGHSH, CDR2 LQKENI.

The rearrangement joins TRBV7-6 to TRBJ1-1, with 7 bases aligning to TRBD1. Trimming cost V 1 base and J 2 bases; bases outside gene matches: 1. From germline, CDR1 is SGHVS and CDR2 FNYEAQ. The CDR3 has 14 amino acids. In DNA, the CDR3 is TGTGCCAGCAGCTTAGGACAGGGAAACACTGAAGCTTTCTTT. Its protein is CASSLGQGNTEAFF.

The chain combines TRBV12-5 with TRBJ2-7; D gene uncertain. The CDR3 sequence is 14 residues long. The germline V and J ends were trimmed by 1 base and 1 base, with 8 bases remaining between them. Germline CDR1 reads LGHNT; CDR2 reads FRNRAP. CDR3 region: CASGLAHPSYEQYF. For the CDR3, the DNA is TGTGCTAGTGGTTTGGCACACCCTTCCTACGAGCAGTACTTC. Complete variable domain (other parts from reference TRBV12-5 and TRBJ2-7): DARVTQTPRHKVTEMGQEVTMRCQPILGHNTVFWYRQTMMQGLELLAYFRNRAPLDDSGMPKDRFSAEMPDATLATLKIQPSEPRDSAVYFCASGLAHPSYEQYFGPGTRLTVT.

The chain uses TRBV6-1 and TRBJ1-5; D remains ambiguous. Germline CDR1 is MNHNS and CDR2 is SASEGT. The CDR3 covers 14 residues. V gave up 1 base and J gave up 6 bases, with 10 bases separating them. Here the CDR3 reads CASSEDGVSQPQHF. CDR3 nucleotides: TGTGCCAGCAGTGAAGACGGGGTTTCTCAGCCCCAGCATTTT.

This sequence joins TRBV4-1 and TRBJ1-3; TRBD1 matches 8 bases. The V segment lost 4 bases and the J segment 5 bases; nucleotides outside the gene matches: 4. CDR3 length equals 14 residues. Germline assignment: CDR1 MGHRA and CDR2 YSYEKL. The CDR3 spells CASSLGTGRNTIYF. The CDR3, as DNA: TGCGCCAGCAGCCTAGGGACAGGTAGAAACACCATATATTTT.

The rearrangement links TRBV19 to TRBJ1-2; 8 nucleotides line up with TRBD1. V lost 8 bases to trimming and J lost 4 bases; unmatched junction nucleotides: 6. Germline V gives CDR1 LNHDA, CDR2 SQIVND (reference sequence). The CDR3 extends over 13 amino acids. The CDR3 protein is CASRNRGGYGYTF. The CDR3 coding sequence is TGTGCCAGTCGTAACAGGGGGGGCTATGGCTACACCTTC.

The chain carries TRBV28 and TRBJ2-3, with 7 bases identical to TRBD1. J gave up 6 bases and V 2 bases, and 14 bases lay outside the gene matches. In germline, CDR1 is MDHEN, CDR2 SYDVKM. The CDR3 consists of 17 residues. For the CDR3, the DNA is TGTGCCAGCAGTTTAATAATCCTGGGACAGACTCTTGATACGCAGTATTTT. It yields the protein CASSLIILGQTLDTQYF.

The chain links TRBV5-1 to TRBJ2-1; D is uncertain. In germline, CDR1 is SGHRS, CDR2 YFSETQ. This CDR3 spans 16 amino acids. V shed 2 bases and J shed 5 bases, with 17 bases lying between them. CDR3 in amino acids: CASSFLGRKIHNEQFF. DNA for the CDR3: TGCGCCAGCAGCTTTCTTGGCAGGAAGATCCACAATGAGCAGTTCTTC.

This rearrangement joins TRBV28 to TRBJ1-1; 7 bases agree with TRBD1. The CDR3 contains 14 residues. The V segment lost 5 bases and the J segment 5 bases; nucleotides outside the gene matches: 8. From germline, CDR1 is MDHEN and CDR2 SYDVKM. CDR3 loop: CASSLAQGWTEAFF. In DNA, the CDR3 is TGTGCCAGCAGTCTTGCACAGGGGTGGACTGAAGCTTTCTTT.